What follows are 15 T cell receptor beta chains derived from one specimen sequenced in a study of cytomegalovirus exposure and HLA in healthy donors. The PCR used 60 Vbeta and 13 Jbeta primers. Data came from immunoSEQ multiplex PCR; TCRdb stores just in-frame clones and leaves some out. The repertoire consists of about 160,000 clones, with around 88% occurring once and the leading ten covering almost 2%. The sample taken for sequencing was PBMCs. The origin of the receptors is a woman between 18 and 30 years old in good health and CMV-seronegative.

In DNA form, the CDR3 reads TGTGCCAGCAGCTTAGTCGCAGGTGGGAGGGAACTGTTTTTT. This gives the protein CASSLVAGGRELFF. V and J are TRBV7-9 and TRBJ1-4, with D uncertain. V shed 1 base and J shed 12 bases, with 15 bases lying between them. The CDR3 has 14 residues. Germline CDR1 is SEHNR and CDR2 is FQNEAQ (reference sequence).

V is TRBV2 and J is TRBJ2-3; 7 bases map to TRBD2. The germline V gene has CDR1 SNHLY and CDR2 FYNNEI. The CDR3 is made up of 14 amino acids. J gave up 0 bases and V 8 bases, and 5 bases lay outside the gene matches. For the CDR3, the DNA is TGTGCCAGCGGGTGGGGGGGGAGCACAGATACGCAGTATTTT. Its translation: CASGWGGSTDTQYF.

This chain joins TRBV4-1 and TRBJ2-1, with 7 bases aligning to TRBD2. Germline assignment: CDR1 MGHRA and CDR2 YSYEKL. This CDR3 has 15 amino acids. V shed 4 bases and J 2 bases; nucleotides not matched to a gene: 5. CDR3 bases: TGCGCCAGCAGCCCCGAGCTAGCGGCCTACAATGAGCAGTTCTTC. This translates into CASSPELAAYNEQFF.

This chain joins TRBV28 and TRBJ1-2; D might be TRBD1 (6 bases). Germline V gene data show CDR1 as MDHEN and CDR2 as SYDVKM. The ends were cut back, 5 bases at V and 0 bases at J, with 16 bases in the middle. The length of the CDR3 is 16 residues. The CDR3 region is CASSPPYGGPNYGYTF. The CDR3 DNA follows: TGTGCCAGCAGTCCCCCCTATGGGGGCCCTAACTATGGCTACACCTTC.

This chain links TRBV30 with TRBJ1-5; D possibly corresponds to TRBD1 (6 bases). CDR3 length: 17 amino acids. Per germline, CDR1 GTSNPN and CDR2 SVGIG (reference sequence). V lost 0 bases to trimming and J lost 3 bases, with 18 bases between them. The CDR3: CAWSVGRAQGFNQPQHF. In DNA form, the CDR3 reads TGTGCCTGGAGTGTAGGGAGGGCCCAGGGGTTCAATCAGCCCCAGCATTTT.

This clone came up a few times. V and J are TRBV9 and TRBJ2-5; no definite D call. Trimming shortened V by 3 bases and J by 3 bases, and 9 bases separated the two germline ends. This CDR3 is 13 amino acids long. CDR1 is SGDLS and CDR2 is YYNGEE in the germline V gene. The CDR3 reads CASSAPHKETQYF. Written as DNA, the CDR3 is TGTGCCAGCAGCGCCCCCCACAAAGAGACCCAGTACTTC.

V gene TRBV15 combines with J gene TRBJ1-5; the D is unclear. The CDR3 extends over 14 amino acids. V was clipped by 6 bases and J by 2 bases, with 11 bases between them. The germline V gene has CDR1 LNHNV and CDR2 YYDKDF (reference sequence). The CDR3 DNA reads TGTGCCACCAGTCGGGGAATCGGCAATCAGCCCCAGCATTTT. Its protein product is CATSRGIGNQPQHF.

This clone has only a few counts. V is TRBV6-1 and J is TRBJ2-2, with a weak D call TRBD2 (5 bases). Germline CDR1 reads MNHNS; CDR2 reads SASEGT. CDR3 length: 13 residues. V shed 5 bases and J shed 7 bases, with 11 bases lying between them. The CDR3 spells CASSLRRYGELFF. CDR3 sequence (DNA): TGTGCCAGCAGTCTGCGGAGGTACGGGGAGCTGTTTTTT.

The V gene is TRBV6-6, the J gene TRBJ2-2; D possibly corresponds to TRBD2 (7 bases). The V and J ends lost 5 bases and 5 bases respectively, with 15 bases between them. The CDR3 loop spans 15 amino acids. Germline CDR1 and CDR2: MNHNY and SVGAGI (reference sequence). The CDR3 is CASSDTGRATGELFF. The CDR3 nucleotides read TGTGCCAGCAGTGACACAGGGAGGGCGACCGGGGAGCTGTTTTTT.

This sequence joins TRBV11-2 and TRBJ1-1; TRBD1 aligns across 8 bases. The junction had 5 bases not matched to a gene; V was cut back by 1 base and J by 1 base. The CDR3 is made up of 16 amino acids. Germline lookup yields CDR1 SGHAT and CDR2 FQNNGV. The CDR3 is CASSLVTGGPNTEAFF. Here the CDR3 DNA reads TGTGCCAGCAGCTTAGTAACAGGGGGGCCGAACACTGAAGCTTTCTTT.

The chain is built from TRBV9 and TRBJ2-3; 7 bases are a match to TRBD2. With V trimmed by 0 bases and J by 0 bases, 4 bases remained unmatched. Germline loops: CDR1 SGDLS, CDR2 YYNGEE. This CDR3 comprises 16 residues. The CDR3 reads CASSVEGRASTDTQYF. CDR3 sequence (DNA): TGTGCCAGCAGCGTAGAAGGGAGGGCTAGCACAGATACGCAGTATTTT.

CDR3 loop: CASSLDRAPNSPLHF. In DNA form, the CDR3 reads TGTGCCAGCAGTCTAGACAGGGCTCCTAATTCACCCCTCCACTTT. The chain has TRBV27 and TRBJ1-6; 7 bases map to TRBD1. Germline V gene lookup returns CDR1 MNHEY and CDR2 SMNVEV (reference sequence). This CDR3 contains 15 residues. After removal of 5 bases from V and 6 bases from J, the junction contained 7 bases not matched to a gene.

This clone was found once. This rearrangement joins TRBV28 to TRBJ1-2; tentative D call: TRBD1 (6 bases). Germline V lookup: CDR1 MDHEN, CDR2 SYDVKM. V shed 8 bases and J shed 1 base, with 8 bases lying between them. The CDR3 contains 12 residues. As DNA, the CDR3 is TGTGCCAGCGGGACATATAACTATGGCTACACCTTC. The encoded protein is CASGTYNYGYTF.

This chain joins TRBV28 and TRBJ2-7; D perhaps matches TRBD2 (6 bases). The germline CDR1 and CDR2 sequences are MDHEN and SYDVKM. V gave up 2 bases and J gave up 2 bases, with 7 bases separating them. The CDR3 is 13 amino acids. The CDR3 bases are TGTGCCAGCAGTTTAGCGGGACCCTACGAGCAGTACTTC. Its translation is CASSLAGPYEQYF.

CDR3 bases: TGTGCCAGCAGCTTTCAGCGGGGTGGAGAGACCCAGTACTTC. Protein sequence: CASSFQRGGETQYF. V is TRBV7-6 and J is TRBJ2-5; 7 nucleotides align to TRBD2. V trimming: 3 bases; J trimming: 4 bases; junction bases outside the gene matches: 5. CDR1 and CDR2 (germline): SGHVS, FNYEAQ. This CDR3 has 14 amino acids.